The 14 T cell receptor beta chains below come from one sample, sequenced in a study of CD4 T cells in relation to SARS-CoV-2 and coronaviruses. No cognate antigen is known for these TCRs. The repertoire was sequenced with immunoSEQ multiplex PCR; TCRdb's copy has only in-frame clones and lacks some. The sample lists fewer than 35,000 clones; roughly 76% were seen once. The sample taken for sequencing was memory CD4+ T cells from PBMCs, cultured in vitro. Receptors were obtained from an adult with COVID-19.

This chain joins TRBV5-1 and TRBJ1-3, with D maybe TRBD1 (5 bases). Trimming pared 4 bases from V and 3 bases from J, leaving 14 bases between. This CDR3 has 15 residues. Looked up from germline, CDR1 is SGHRS and CDR2 is YFSETQ. CDR3 region: CASSGAPGSGNTIYF. CDR3 bases: TGCGCCAGCAGCGGGGCTCCAGGGAGTGGAAACACCATATATTTT.

Only a few counts were recorded for this clone. The rearrangement joins TRBV12-3 or TRBV12-4 to TRBJ1-4, with TRBD1 matching over 8 bases. V lost 3 bases and J lost 8; bases outside the gene matches: 2. This CDR3 has 13 amino acids. The CDR3 nucleotides are TGTGCCAGCAGTTTTTCAGGGGGCGAAAAACTGTTTTTT. It translates to CASSFSGGEKLFF.

The V call is TRBV28, the J call TRBJ1-2, with D hard to call. The CDR3 totals 14 residues. Trimming stripped 10 bases from V and 1 base from J, with 16 bases between. Germline V gives CDR1 MDHEN, CDR2 SYDVKM. The DNA of the CDR3 is TGTGCCACTAAGAATGCACCTCGTAACTATGGCTACACCTTC. It translates to CATKNAPRNYGYTF.

This rearrangement joins TRBV6-5 to TRBJ2-5; D is possibly TRBD1 (6 bases). CDR1 MNHEY and CDR2 SVGAGI come from the germline V gene. The V end lost 5 bases, the J end lost 4 bases, and 14 bases lay between the germline ends. CDR3 size: 14 residues. CDR3 residues: CASSKYRDSETQYF. DNA for the CDR3: TGTGCCAGCAGTAAGTACAGGGATTCAGAGACCCAGTACTTC.

The gene calls are TRBV6-6 and TRBJ2-7; 7 bases agree with TRBD2. CDR3 length: 14 residues. V shed 6 bases, J shed 2 bases, and the junction held 7 bases outside the gene matches. Germline lookup yields CDR1 MNHNY and CDR2 SVGAGI (reference sequence). The CDR3 nucleotides are TGTGCCAGCAGCCAGCGGGAAGGAACCTACGAGCAGTACTTC. The encoded protein is CASSQREGTYEQYF.

V usage is TRBV10-3 and J usage is TRBJ2-3; TRBD2 matches 7 bases. The junction had 4 bases not matched to a gene; V was cut back by 0 bases and J by 1 base. Germline loops: CDR1 ENHRY, CDR2 SYGVKD. The CDR3 runs to 16 residues. The CDR3 spells CAISESRAGGTDTQYF. DNA of the CDR3: TGTGCCATCAGTGAGTCGAGGGCGGGAGGCACAGATACGCAGTATTTT.

The chain combines TRBV5-1 with TRBJ2-5; 12 bases are shared with TRBD2. With V trimmed by 0 bases and J by 1 base, 7 bases remained unmatched. This CDR3 contains 18 residues. Germline-derived CDR1 and CDR2 are SGHRS and YFSETQ. CDR3 residues: CASSLGLAGVVSQETQYF. The CDR3 DNA reads TGCGCCAGCAGCTTGGGACTAGCGGGGGTTGTTTCCCAAGAGACCCAGTACTTC.

The rearrangement links TRBV5-6 to TRBJ2-7, with D maybe TRBD2 (6 bases). Germline CDR1 reads SGHDT; CDR2 reads YYEEEE. CDR3 length: 16 residues. V lost 3 bases, J lost 4 bases, and 20 bases lay in between. CDR3 sequence (DNA): TGTGCCAGCAGCTCGCGGGGTGTCTCCTATGTATACGAGCAGTACTTC. Translating gives CASSSRGVSYVYEQYF.

The chain carries TRBV3-1 (or the pseudogene TRBV3-2) and TRBJ2-1; D is ambiguous. CDR1 is LGHDT and CDR2 is YNNKEL in the germline V gene (reference sequence). Trimming cost V 3 bases and J 5 bases, with 2 bases left between them. The CDR3 is 11 amino acids. The CDR3 nucleotides read TGTGCCAGCAGCCATAACAATGAGCAGTTCTTC. This encodes CASSHNNEQFF.

This chain connects TRBV2 to TRBJ1-3; no clear D gene. The CDR3 has 15 residues. V lost 8 bases and J 0 bases, leaving 14 bases between the germline ends. Per germline, CDR1 SNHLY and CDR2 FYNNEI. The CDR3 is CASGETRPSGNTIYF. Here the CDR3 DNA reads TGTGCCAGCGGGGAGACCCGGCCCTCTGGAAACACCATATATTTT.

The genes are TRBV7-2 and TRBJ2-7; weak D call: TRBD1 (5 bases). V was pared by 1 base and J by 4 bases, with 14 bases between. CDR3 length: 15 residues. Germline V gene data show CDR1 as SGHTA and CDR2 as FQGNSA. CDR3 DNA sequence: TGTGCCAGCAGCTTAGTGTGGGCCCAGGGTTACGAGCAGTACTTC. This sequence encodes CASSLVWAQGYEQYF.

The V gene is TRBV18, the J gene TRBJ2-3, with no clear D. This CDR3 is 16 amino acids long. Germline CDR1 reads KGHSH; CDR2 reads LQKENI. V shed 3 bases and J shed 0 bases, with 13 bases lying between them. CDR3 coding DNA: TGTGCCAGCTCACCCATATACGATTCTAGCACAGATACGCAGTATTTT. It yields the protein CASSPIYDSSTDTQYF.

The rearrangement joins TRBV29-1 to TRBJ2-3; D is possibly TRBD1 (6 bases). V dropped 7 bases and J dropped 8 bases, with 13 bases sitting between them. This CDR3 spans 11 amino acids. The V gene's germline CDR1 is SQVTM and CDR2 ANQGSEA. CDR3 bases: TGCAGCGCCGGGACGGACAGTACGCAGTATTTT. This sequence encodes CSAGTDSTQYF.

The chain combines TRBV7-8 with TRBJ2-1, with TRBD2 identical over 11 bases. After removal of 5 bases from V and 5 bases from J, the junction contained 11 bases not matched to a gene. Germline V gene lookup returns CDR1 SGHVS and CDR2 FQNEAQ. The CDR3 has 17 amino acids. In DNA form, the CDR3 reads TGTGCCAGCAGCCCAACCTGGACTAGCGGGCTCGACAATGAGCAGTTCTTC. Translated, it gives CASSPTWTSGLDNEQFF.